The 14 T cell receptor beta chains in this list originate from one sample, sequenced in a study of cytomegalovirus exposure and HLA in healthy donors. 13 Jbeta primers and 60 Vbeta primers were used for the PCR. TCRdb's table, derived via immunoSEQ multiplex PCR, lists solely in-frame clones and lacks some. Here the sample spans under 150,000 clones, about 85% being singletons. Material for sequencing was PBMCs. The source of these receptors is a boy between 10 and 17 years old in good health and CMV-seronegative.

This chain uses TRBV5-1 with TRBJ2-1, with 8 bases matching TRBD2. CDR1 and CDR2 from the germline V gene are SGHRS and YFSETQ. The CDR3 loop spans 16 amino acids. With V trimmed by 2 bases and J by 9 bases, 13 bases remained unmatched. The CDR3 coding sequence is TGCGCCAGCAGCTTAATCCGCGGGGGGCCAATGTTTGAGCAGTTCTTC. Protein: CASSLIRGGPMFEQFF.

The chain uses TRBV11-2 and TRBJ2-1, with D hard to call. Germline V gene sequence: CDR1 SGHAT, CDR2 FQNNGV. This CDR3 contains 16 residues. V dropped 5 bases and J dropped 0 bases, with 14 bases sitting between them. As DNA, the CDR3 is TGTGCCAGCAGCCCCAAGACTCTTAGCTCCTACAATGAGCAGTTCTTC. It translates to CASSPKTLSSYNEQFF.

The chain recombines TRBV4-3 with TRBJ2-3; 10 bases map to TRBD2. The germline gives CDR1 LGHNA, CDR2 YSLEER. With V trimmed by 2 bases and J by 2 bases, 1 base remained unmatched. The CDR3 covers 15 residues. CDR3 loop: CASSQTSGVTDTQYF. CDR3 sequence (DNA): TGCGCCAGCAGCCAAACTAGCGGGGTCACAGATACGCAGTATTTT.

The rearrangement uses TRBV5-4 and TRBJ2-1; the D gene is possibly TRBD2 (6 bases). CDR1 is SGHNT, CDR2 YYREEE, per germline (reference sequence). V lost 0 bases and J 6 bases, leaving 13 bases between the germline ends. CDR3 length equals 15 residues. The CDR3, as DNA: TGTGCCAGCAGCTTGGAGACTAGAATAATCAATGAGCAGTTCTTC. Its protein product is CASSLETRIINEQFF.

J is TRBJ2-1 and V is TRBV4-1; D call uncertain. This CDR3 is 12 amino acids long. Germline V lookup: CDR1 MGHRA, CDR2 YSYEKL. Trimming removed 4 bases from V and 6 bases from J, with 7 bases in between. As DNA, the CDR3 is TGCGCCAGCAGCCCTTTTCCCAATGAGCAGTTCTTC. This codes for CASSPFPNEQFF.

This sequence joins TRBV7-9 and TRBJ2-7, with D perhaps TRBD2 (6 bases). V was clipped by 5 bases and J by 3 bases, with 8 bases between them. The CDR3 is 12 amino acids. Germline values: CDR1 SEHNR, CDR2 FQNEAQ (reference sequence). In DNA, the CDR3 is TGTGCCAGCAGCACCGGGAGCTACGAGCAGTACTTC. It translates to CASSTGSYEQYF.

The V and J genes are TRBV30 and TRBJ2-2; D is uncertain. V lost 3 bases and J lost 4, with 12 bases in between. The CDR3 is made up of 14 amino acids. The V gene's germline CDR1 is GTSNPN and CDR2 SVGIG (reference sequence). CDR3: CAWSRVLPTGELFF. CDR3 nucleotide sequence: TGTGCCTGGAGCCGTGTACTTCCCACCGGGGAGCTGTTTTTT.

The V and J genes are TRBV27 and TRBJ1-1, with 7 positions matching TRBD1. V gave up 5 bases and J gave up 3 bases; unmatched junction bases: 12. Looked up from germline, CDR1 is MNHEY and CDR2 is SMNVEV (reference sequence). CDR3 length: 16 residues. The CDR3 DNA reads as TGTGCCAGCAGTCTCGTTTACAGGGGCCTCCACACTGAAGCTTTCTTT. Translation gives CASSLVYRGLHTEAFF.

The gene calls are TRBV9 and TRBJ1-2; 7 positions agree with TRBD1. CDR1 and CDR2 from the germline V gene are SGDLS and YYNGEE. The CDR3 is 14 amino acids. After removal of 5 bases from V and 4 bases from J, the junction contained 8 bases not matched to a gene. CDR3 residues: CASRPTGAFYGYTF. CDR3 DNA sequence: TGTGCCAGCAGACCTACAGGGGCCTTCTATGGCTACACCTTC.

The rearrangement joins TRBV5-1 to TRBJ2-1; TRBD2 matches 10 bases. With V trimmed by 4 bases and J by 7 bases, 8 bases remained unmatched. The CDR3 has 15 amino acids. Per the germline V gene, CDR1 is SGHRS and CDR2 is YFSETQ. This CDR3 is CASSAPGTSDNEQFF. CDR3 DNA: TGCGCCAGCAGCGCCCCCGGGACTAGCGATAATGAGCAGTTCTTC.

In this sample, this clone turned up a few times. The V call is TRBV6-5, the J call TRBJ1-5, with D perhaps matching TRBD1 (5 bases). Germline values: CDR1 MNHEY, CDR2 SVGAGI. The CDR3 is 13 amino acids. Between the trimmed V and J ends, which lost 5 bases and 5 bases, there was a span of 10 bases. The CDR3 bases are TGTGCCAGCAGTAAACAGGAGCATCAGCCCCAGCATTTT. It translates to CASSKQEHQPQHF.

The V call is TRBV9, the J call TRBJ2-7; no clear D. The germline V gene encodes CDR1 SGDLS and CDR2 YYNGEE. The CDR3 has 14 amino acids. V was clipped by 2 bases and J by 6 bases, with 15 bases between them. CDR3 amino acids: CASSVAAQSGEQYF. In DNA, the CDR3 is TGTGCCAGCAGCGTTGCGGCCCAGTCTGGCGAGCAGTACTTC.

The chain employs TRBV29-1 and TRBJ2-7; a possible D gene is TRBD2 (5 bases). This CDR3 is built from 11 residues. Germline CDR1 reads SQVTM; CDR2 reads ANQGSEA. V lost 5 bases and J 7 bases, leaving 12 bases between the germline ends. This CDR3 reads CSVLDTGEQYF. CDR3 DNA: TGCAGCGTTCTCGACACGGGGGAGCAGTACTTC.

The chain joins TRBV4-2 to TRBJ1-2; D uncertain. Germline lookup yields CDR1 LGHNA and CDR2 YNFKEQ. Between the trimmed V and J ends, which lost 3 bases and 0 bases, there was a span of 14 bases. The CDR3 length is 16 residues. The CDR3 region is CASSQDYSITNYGYTF. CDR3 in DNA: TGTGCCAGCAGCCAGGATTACAGCATAACTAACTATGGCTACACCTTC.